Listed here are 8 T cell receptor beta chains from one sample, sequenced in a study of T cells expressing NK-cell markers. Using the 5' RACE reads, TCRdb records one entry per CDR3 protein without DNA. Listed are 140,000 or so distinct CDR3 sequences; 9.5% to 15% falls within the top ten. Sequenced input: blood T cells: a sorted CD56 or NKG2C T cell subset, CD4+ or CD8+ T cells, or bulk PBMC T cells (not recorded which). Receptor source: a man between 18 and 35 years old in good health.

This rearrangement joins TRBV7-9 to TRBJ2-5. CDR1 is SEHNR and CDR2 is FQNEAQ in the germline V gene (reference sequence). The CDR3 loop spans 14 amino acids. The CDR3: CASSLLGEKETQYF. The variable domain in full, with the rest retrieved from reference TRBV7-9 and TRBJ2-5, is DTGVSQNPRHKITKRGQNVTFRCDPISEHNRLYWYRQTLGQGPEFLTYFQNEAQLEKSRLLSDRFSAERPKGSFSTLEIQRTEQGDSAMYLCASSLLGEKETQYFGPGTRLLVL.

This chain joins TRBV20-1 and TRBJ2-4; absent DNA, TCRdb's TRBD1 call cannot be checked. The germline V gene encodes CDR1 DFQATT and CDR2 SNEGSKA (reference sequence). This CDR3 region has 14 residues. This CDR3 reads CSARDQQGGNIQYF.

This CDR3 reads CASMGSSYNEQFF. This sequence joins TRBV2 and TRBJ2-1. CDR1 SNHLY and CDR2 FYNNEI come from the germline V gene. The CDR3 is 13 residues long.

The rearrangement uses TRBV7-8 and TRBJ2-7. The CDR3 spans 13 residues. The germline V gene encodes CDR1 SGHVS and CDR2 FQNEAQ. The CDR3 loop is CASSLQVSHEQYF.

The chain uses TRBV6-1 and TRBJ1-3; TCRdb proposes TRBD1, but this gene call is untestable without DNA. The CDR3 runs 14 residues. The V gene's germline CDR1 is MNHNS and CDR2 SASEGT. This CDR3 reads CASTPDRAGNTIYF.

The chain couples TRBV13 to TRBJ1-5; no DNA is available, so the TRBD1 call from TCRdb remains unchecked. Germline values: CDR1 PRHDT, CDR2 FYEKMQ (reference sequence). The CDR3 has 15 residues. CDR3 sequence reads: CASSFRQGSNQPQHF.

The genes are TRBV19 and TRBJ1-5; TCRdb indicates TRBD1, and absent DNA this call remains unverified. This CDR3 is built from 12 residues. CDR1 is LNHDA and CDR2 is SQIVND in the germline V gene (reference sequence). CDR3 region: CASTGVNQPQHF.

The chain links TRBV29-1 to TRBJ2-5; TCRdb picks TRBD2, but there is no DNA to check that call. The CDR3 length is 15 residues. CDR1 and CDR2 (germline): SQVTM, ANQGSEA. The CDR3 here is CSVDGAGVRVETQYF.